A single sample gave rise to the 13 T cell receptor beta chains below, sequenced in a study of long-term antiretroviral therapy in people with HIV. It was version v3.0 of the immunoSEQ assay that was run at survey level. Sequencing was performed with immunoSEQ multiplex PCR; in TCRdb, only in-frame clones are kept and a portion is missing. The sample holds around 33,000 clones, roughly 80% seen once. Source: unsorted PBMCs, taken 0.4 years before starting antiretroviral therapy. The origin of the receptors is a man younger than 35 with HIV.

This clone was seen a handful of times. This sequence joins TRBV5-1 and TRBJ1-2; D unclear. The CDR3 length is 14 residues. The germline gives CDR1 SGHRS, CDR2 YFSETQ. Deletions cut 0 bases from V and 7 bases from J, with 13 bases between. CDR3 sequence: CASSLDQANGGYTF. For the CDR3, the DNA is TGCGCCAGCAGCTTGGATCAGGCCAATGGTGGCTACACCTTC.

The chain combines TRBV5-1 with TRBJ1-4; D is perhaps TRBD1 (5 bases). This CDR3 spans 15 amino acids. Trimming took 0 bases from V and 5 from J, leaving 11 bases between them. CDR1 is SGHRS, CDR2 YFSETQ, per germline. This CDR3 reads CASSLAAGTNEKLFF. As DNA, the CDR3 is TGCGCCAGCAGCTTGGCGGCAGGGACGAATGAAAAACTGTTTTTT.

The chain couples TRBV18 to TRBJ1-1, with D unresolved. Germline V lookup: CDR1 KGHSH, CDR2 LQKENI. The CDR3 has 15 amino acids. The V and J ends lost 0 bases and 9 bases respectively, with 17 bases between them. This chain's CDR3 is CASSPPPADGGKAFF. CDR3 sequence (DNA): TGTGCCAGCTCACCACCCCCGGCGGATGGCGGAAAAGCTTTCTTT. Variable domain in full (rest from reference TRBV18 and TRBJ1-1): NAGVMQNPRHLVRRRGQEARLRCSPMKGHSHVYWYRQLPEEGLKFMVYLQKENIIDESGMPKERFSAEFPKEGPSILRIQQVVRGDSAAYFCASSPPPADGGKAFFGQGTRLTVV.

The CDR3 loop is CASSIDRGRSYEQYF. The CDR3 bases are TGTGCCAGTAGTATAGATAGAGGACGGAGCTACGAGCAGTACTTC. The rearrangement joins TRBV19 to TRBJ2-7; D gene unclear. V was clipped by 0 bases and J by 3 bases, with 12 bases between them. The CDR3 runs to 15 residues. The germline V gene has CDR1 LNHDA and CDR2 SQIVND (reference sequence).

In the case of this clone: An end of the junction differs from the germline gene, which may be a read error. The chain is built from TRBV7-7 and TRBJ2-3; 8 nucleotides align to TRBD2. Germline CDR1 and CDR2: SSHAT and FNYEAQ (reference sequence). This CDR3 region has 14 residues. The CDR3 sequence: CASSFTGGQDTQYF. In DNA, the CDR3 is TGTGCTAGCAGCTTCACGGGGGGGCAAGATACGCAGTATTTT.

A single count supports this clone. Mismatch with germline at one junction end may stem from a read error. The rearrangement links TRBV5-6 to TRBJ2-7; 10 bases align to TRBD2. The CDR3 runs to 14 residues. The germline CDR1 and CDR2 sequences are SGHDT and YYEEEE. As DNA, the CDR3 is TGCGCCAGCAGCTACCTAGCGGGAGCGGGAGAGCAGTACTTC. Its translation: CASSYLAGAGEQYF.

The genes are TRBV5-4 and TRBJ2-3; 8 bases map to TRBD2. The CDR3 extends over 16 amino acids. Trimming cost V 4 bases and J 0 bases; bases outside gene matches: 7. Germline-derived CDR1 and CDR2 are SGHNT and YYREEE (reference sequence). The CDR3 region has the DNA TGTGCCAGCAGCGGTCAACTAGCGGCTAGCACAGATACGCAGTATTTT. This sequence encodes CASSGQLAASTDTQYF.

This clone showed up just a few times. The chain is built from TRBV5-1 and TRBJ2-7; the match to TRBD2 covers 7 bases. The CDR3 is 14 amino acids. V lost 4 bases and J lost 3; bases outside the gene matches: 7. CDR1 is SGHRS, CDR2 YFSETQ, per germline. CDR3 protein: CASSQALAVYEQYF. In DNA form, the CDR3 reads TGCGCCAGCAGCCAGGCCCTAGCGGTCTACGAGCAGTACTTC.

This chain joins TRBV29-1 and TRBJ2-3, with 11 bases matching TRBD2. The V gene's germline CDR1 is SQVTM and CDR2 ANQGSEA. The CDR3 is 15 amino acids. Trimming took 2 bases from V and 2 from J; bases not matched to a gene: 3. The CDR3 bases are TGCAGCGTTGAATCTAGCGGGAGGTCCACAGATACGCAGTATTTT. It encodes CSVESSGRSTDTQYF.

The chain carries TRBV4-2 and TRBJ2-2; D is ambiguous. The CDR3 extends over 15 amino acids. Germline V gene data show CDR1 as LGHNA and CDR2 as YNFKEQ. Between the trimmed V and J ends, which lost 3 bases and 4 bases, there was a span of 12 bases. The chain's CDR3 is CASSQFSKTTGELFF. The CDR3 nucleotides are TGTGCCAGCAGCCAGTTTTCTAAAACCACCGGGGAGCTGTTTTTT.

The J gene is TRBJ2-3, the V gene TRBV18; 12 bases map to TRBD2. This CDR3 is 17 amino acids long. V dropped 6 bases and J dropped 6; count of bases not matched to a gene: 13. Germline values: CDR1 KGHSH, CDR2 LQKENI. CDR3 nucleotides: TGTGCCAGCTCCCCCAGACTAGCGGGAGCGTCGGGGGATACGCAGTATTTT. This codes for CASSPRLAGASGDTQYF.

The chain recombines TRBV5-4 with TRBJ2-1; 9 bases align to TRBD2. The germline V gene encodes CDR1 SGHNT and CDR2 YYREEE (reference sequence). This CDR3 is built from 16 residues. Trimming at V came to 5 bases and at J to 5 bases, leaving 11 bases not matched to a gene. CDR3 residues: CASRNLAGTLNNEQFF. In nucleotides, the CDR3 is TGTGCCAGCAGGAACCTAGCGGGAACACTAAACAATGAGCAGTTCTTC. The complete variable domain, with remaining parts taken from reference TRBV5-4 and TRBJ2-1, reads ETGVTQSPTHLIKTRGQQVTLRCSSQSGHNTVSWYQQALGQGPQFIFQYYREEENGRGNFPPRFSGLQFPNYSSELNVNALELDDSALYLCASRNLAGTLNNEQFFGPGTRLTVL.

This sequence joins TRBV12-5 and TRBJ2-7; no reliable D call. Germline lookup yields CDR1 LGHNT and CDR2 FRNRAP. CDR3 size: 15 residues. V was clipped by 0 bases and J by 0 bases, with 9 bases between them. The CDR3: CASGLVVGSSYEQYF. The DNA for the CDR3 is TGTGCTAGTGGTTTGGTAGTGGGCAGCTCCTACGAGCAGTACTTC.